The 29 T cell receptor beta chains below were found in one sample sequenced in a study of Ad26.COV2.S vaccination and SARS-CoV-2 variants. This table comes from immunoSEQ multiplex PCR, and its TCRdb copy is limited to in-frame clones, with some not included. The table has about 480,000 clones, 87% seen once. Noted treatment: approximately 18 received Ad26.COV2.S at low or high dose, single or two shots; about five received placebo; per-sample allocation not given. Collection of the samples took place on day 63 after the first injection of vaccine or placebo. The source was peripheral blood, collected in a trial of Ad26.COV2.S vaccine versus placebo. The receptors were gathered from a person between 18 and 65 years old who received the Ad26.COV2.S COVID-19 vaccine or a placebo.

The chain recombines TRBV3-1 (or the pseudogene TRBV3-2) with TRBJ2-3; 9 nucleotides line up with TRBD2. V was pared by 2 bases and J by 4 bases, with 19 bases of the junction left unmatched. Germline-derived CDR1 and CDR2 are LGHDT and YNNKEL (reference sequence). The CDR3 consists of 20 residues. CDR3 in amino acids: CASSQKAPGSGRWKADTQYF. The CDR3 nucleotides are TGTGCCAGCAGCCAAAAGGCGCCAGGTAGCGGGAGATGGAAGGCAGATACGCAGTATTTT.

This sequence joins TRBV27 and TRBJ2-2; possibly TRBD1 or TRBD2 for D (5 bases each). Germline lookup yields CDR1 MNHEY and CDR2 SMNVEV (reference sequence). V lost 5 bases to trimming and J lost 0 bases, with 10 bases between them. CDR3 size: 15 residues. The DNA of the CDR3 is TGTGCCAGCAGTCCCCGGGGCTCGAACACCGGGGAGCTGTTTTTT. Translating it yields CASSPRGSNTGELFF.

The chain couples TRBV7-2 to TRBJ2-1; 12 nucleotides agree with TRBD2. Per germline, CDR1 SGHTA and CDR2 FQGNSA. V lost 6 bases, J lost 5 bases, and 5 bases stayed unmatched. The CDR3 consists of 15 residues. CDR3 nucleotide sequence: TGTGCCAGCAGACGGACTAGCGGGACCCACAATGAGCAGTTCTTC. Its translation is CASRRTSGTHNEQFF.

This clone was picked up one time. The chain joins TRBV5-4 to TRBJ2-5, with 7 bases that match TRBD1. The CDR3 is 14 amino acids. V lost 3 bases, J lost 4 bases, and 6 bases stayed unmatched. CDR1 is SGHNT, CDR2 YYREEE, per germline (reference sequence). The CDR3 sequence: CASSSGQVRETQYF. For the CDR3, the DNA is TGTGCCAGCAGCTCCGGACAGGTTAGAGAGACCCAGTACTTC.

V and J are TRBV19 and TRBJ2-1; tentatively, D is TRBD1 or TRBD2 (5 bases each). The V gene's germline CDR1 is LNHDA and CDR2 SQIVND (reference sequence). The V and J ends lost 6 bases and 8 bases respectively, with 23 bases between them. The CDR3 has 16 residues. The CDR3, as DNA: TGTGCCAGTAGGCAGTTCCGAGGGGCCCCGAGCGATGAGCAGTTCTTC. Its protein is CASRQFRGAPSDEQFF.

The chain joins TRBV28 to TRBJ2-1; TRBD1 aligns across 11 bases. V shed 3 bases and J 8 bases; nucleotides not matched to a gene: 6. Germline CDR1 and CDR2: MDHEN and SYDVKM. This CDR3 is built from 15 residues. The CDR3 is CASSFGWTGGDEQFF. The DNA for the CDR3 is TGTGCCAGCAGTTTCGGTTGGACAGGGGGCGATGAGCAGTTCTTC.

This clone was recorded only once. The CDR3 DNA follows: TGTGCCAGCAGTGGACAGGGGGCTGCGGAAAAACTGTTTTTT. The encoded protein is CASSGQGAAEKLFF. The V and J genes are TRBV2 and TRBJ1-4; 10 nucleotides match TRBD1. Unmatched junction bases numbered 4, after V lost 4 bases and J lost 8 bases. The CDR3 is made up of 14 amino acids. Germline CDR1 and CDR2: SNHLY and FYNNEI.

The chain uses TRBV18 and TRBJ2-7; TRBD1 matches 11 bases. The V gene end was trimmed by 3 bases and the J gene end by 5 bases; junction bases not matched to a gene: 6. CDR3 length: 15 residues. Germline V gives CDR1 KGHSH, CDR2 LQKENI. The CDR3 here is CASSPGQGAGDEQYF. CDR3 bases: TGTGCCAGCTCACCCGGACAGGGGGCGGGGGACGAGCAGTACTTC.

DNA for the CDR3: TGTGCCAGCAGTGGGGGGACTAGCGGGAGTTATGAGCAGTTCTTC. Its translation: CASSGGTSGSYEQFF. The chain combines TRBV6-2 or TRBV6-3 with TRBJ2-1, with 14 bases matching TRBD2. This CDR3 has 15 amino acids. V lost 5 bases and J lost 8; bases outside the gene matches: 5. Germline CDR1 is MNHEY and CDR2 is SVGEGT.

This chain joins TRBV24-1 and TRBJ2-2, with TRBD2 identical over 8 bases. J gave up 6 bases and V 7 bases, and 15 bases lay outside the gene matches. This CDR3 spans 17 amino acids. Germline-derived CDR1 and CDR2 are KGHDR and SFDVKD. CDR3 sequence (DNA): TGTGCCACCAGCGACCCGGGGGGGAGGCCTCATTCCGGGGAGCTGTTTTTT. Encoded protein: CATSDPGGRPHSGELFF.

The V gene is TRBV6-6, the J gene TRBJ2-1; D remains ambiguous. The CDR3 contains 13 residues. Germline V lookup: CDR1 MNHNY, CDR2 SVGAGI (reference sequence). The V end lost 7 bases, the J end lost 0 bases, and 7 bases lay between the germline ends. The CDR3 here is CASTPGSYNEQFF. In DNA form, the CDR3 reads TGTGCCAGCACTCCCGGCTCCTACAATGAGCAGTTCTTC.

V and J are TRBV30 and TRBJ1-4, with a weak D call TRBD1 (6 bases). V gave up 1 base and J gave up 4 bases, with 13 bases separating them. The germline gives CDR1 GTSNPN, CDR2 SVGIG (reference sequence). This CDR3 is 15 amino acids long. The CDR3 loop is CAWSGETGDNEKLFF. The CDR3 DNA follows: TGTGCCTGGAGTGGGGAGACAGGAGATAATGAAAAACTGTTTTTT. The full variable domain, rest sourced from reference TRBV30 and TRBJ1-4, is SQTIHQWPATLVQPVGSPLSLECTVEGTSNPNLYWYRQAAGRGLQLLFYSVGIGQISSEVPQNLSASRPQDRQFILSSKKLLLSDSGFYLCAWSGETGDNEKLFFGSGTQLSVL.

The rearrangement joins TRBV27 to TRBJ2-1; 8 bases align to TRBD1. This CDR3 has 14 amino acids. Germline V gene sequence: CDR1 MNHEY, CDR2 SMNVEV (reference sequence). V gave up 2 bases and J gave up 4 bases; unmatched junction bases: 1. Here the CDR3 reads CASSLHRGYNEQFF. CDR3 DNA: TGTGCCAGCAGTTTACACAGGGGGTACAATGAGCAGTTCTTC.

The gene calls are TRBV12-3 or TRBV12-4 and TRBJ1-1; a weak D match, TRBD1 (6 bases). The V gene lost 5 bases and the J gene lost 7 bases, with 11 bases spanning the gap. The length of the CDR3 is 12 residues. CDR3 bases: TGTGCCAGCAGTCCTGGGACACATGAAGCTTTCTTT. Its translation is CASSPGTHEAFF.

The genes are TRBV9 and TRBJ2-7, with D perhaps TRBD1 (5 bases). The CDR3 sequence is 15 residues long. Germline V gene lookup returns CDR1 SGDLS and CDR2 YYNGEE. The V end was cut by 2 bases, the J end by 0 bases, with 12 bases between. In DNA, the CDR3 is TGTGCCAGCAGCGTCGGCATCGACAGCTCCTACGAGCAGTACTTC. It is translated as CASSVGIDSSYEQYF.

The V and J genes are TRBV7-9 and TRBJ1-6; unclear D gene. Germline values: CDR1 SEHNR, CDR2 FQNEAQ (reference sequence). The CDR3 spans 15 residues. V shed 1 base and J shed 6 bases, with 10 bases lying between them. In DNA form, the CDR3 reads TGTGCCAGCAGCTTAGTAGGAGGAGCTAATTCACCCCTCCACTTT. The encoded protein is CASSLVGGANSPLHF.

In its sample, this clone was seen once. The V and J genes are TRBV7-2 and TRBJ1-2; maybe TRBD1 (6 bases). V was clipped by 5 bases and J by 8 bases, with 18 bases between them. The CDR3 extends over 14 amino acids. Germline CDR1 reads SGHTA; CDR2 reads FQGNSA. In nucleotides, the CDR3 is TGTGCCAGCAGCCCCGAGGGGAGGGGGTCGGGCTACACCTTC. It yields the protein CASSPEGRGSGYTF.

Points on this clone: A junction end diverges from the germline sequence, so it may reflect a read error. The same CDR3 is also encoded by other DNA sequences in this sample. CDR3: CASSHVRGPTEAFF. The DNA for the CDR3 is TGCGCCAGCAGCCATGTCAGGGGGCCCACTGAAGCTTTTTTT. V gene TRBV4-3 combines with J gene TRBJ1-1, with 8 bases that match TRBD1. Per germline, CDR1 LGHNA and CDR2 YSLEER. This CDR3 region has 14 residues.

V gene TRBV5-1 combines with J gene TRBJ1-1; perhaps TRBD1 as D (5 bases). The V gene lost 4 bases and the J gene lost 4 bases, with 17 bases spanning the gap. The germline gives CDR1 SGHRS, CDR2 YFSETQ. The CDR3 runs 15 residues. CDR3 sequence: CASSPQWGGSTEAFF. CDR3 coding DNA: TGCGCCAGCAGCCCACAGTGGGGGGGGAGCACTGAAGCTTTCTTT.

In its sample, this clone was seen once. This chain links TRBV13 with TRBJ2-3; D is possibly TRBD2 (6 bases). V was shortened by 4 bases and J by 4 bases, with 21 bases between the two germline ends. Germline CDR1 reads PRHDT; CDR2 reads FYEKMQ (reference sequence). The CDR3 has 17 residues. The CDR3 loop is CASSSAAAGRVADTQYF. The CDR3, as DNA: TGTGCCAGCAGCTCGGCCGCGGCGGGAAGGGTGGCAGATACGCAGTATTTT. Complete variable domain (other parts from reference TRBV13 and TRBJ2-3): AAGVIQSPRHLIKEKRETATLKCYPIPRHDTVYWYQQGPGQDPQFLISFYEKMQSDKGSIPDRFSAQQFSDYHSELNMSSLELGDSALYFCASSSAAAGRVADTQYFGPGTRLTVL.

The chain recombines TRBV2 with TRBJ2-7, with D perhaps TRBD2 (5 bases). Per the germline V gene, CDR1 is SNHLY and CDR2 is FYNNEI. This CDR3 has 14 residues. V lost 4 bases to trimming and J lost 1 base, with 11 bases between them. The CDR3 sequence is CASSVRSGSYEQYF. The CDR3 nucleotides are TGTGCCAGCAGTGTTCGCTCGGGGTCCTACGAGCAGTACTTC.

This clone appeared a single time. The chain couples TRBV3-1 (or the pseudogene TRBV3-2) to TRBJ2-3; no clear D. There are 17 residues in the CDR3. Germline values: CDR1 LGHDT, CDR2 YNNKEL (reference sequence). Trimming stripped 5 bases from V and 4 bases from J, with 22 bases between. The DNA of the CDR3 is TGTGCCAGCAGCTACTACCCGGGCCTGGGAACTTCAGATACGCAGTATTTT. This codes for CASSYYPGLGTSDTQYF.

The J gene is TRBJ2-7, the V gene TRBV19; TRBD1 matches at 7 bases. The junction had 7 bases not matched to a gene; V was cut back by 3 bases and J by 2 bases. This CDR3 comprises 15 residues. From germline, CDR1 is LNHDA and CDR2 SQIVND (reference sequence). For the CDR3, the DNA is TGTGCCAGTAGTATGTCCCCCCAGGGGGCCTACGAGCAGTACTTC. Its protein is CASSMSPQGAYEQYF.

The genes are TRBV30 and TRBJ1-5, with D hard to call. From germline, CDR1 is GTSNPN and CDR2 SVGIG (reference sequence). Trimming shortened V by 3 bases and J by 4 bases, and 16 bases separated the two germline ends. This CDR3 is 15 amino acids long. The CDR3 DNA follows: TGTGCCTGGAGCCTCTTCGGACGGGCGAATCAGCCCCAGCATTTT. Translation: CAWSLFGRANQPQHF. The full variable domain, with the rest looked up from reference TRBV30 and TRBJ1-5, is SQTIHQWPATLVQPVGSPLSLECTVEGTSNPNLYWYRQAAGRGLQLLFYSVGIGQISSEVPQNLSASRPQDRQFILSSKKLLLSDSGFYLCAWSLFGRANQPQHFGDGTRLSIL.

The V and J genes are TRBV6-5 and TRBJ2-7, with D perhaps TRBD2 (6 bases). Trimming left V 6 bases short and J 0 bases short, with 9 bases between. Germline CDR1 is MNHEY and CDR2 is SVGAGI. CDR3 length equals 13 residues. CDR3 region: CASRNGGSYEQYF. The CDR3 DNA follows: TGTGCCAGCAGAAACGGGGGCTCCTACGAGCAGTACTTC.

This clone was observed a handful of times. The chain has TRBV30 and TRBJ1-2, with 7 bases lining up with TRBD1. Trimming took 3 bases from V and 4 from J; bases not matched to a gene: 8. There are 14 residues in the CDR3. Germline CDR1 GTSNPN, CDR2 SVGIG (reference sequence). The CDR3 region is CAWRPLQGTYGYTF. The DNA of the CDR3 is TGTGCCTGGAGACCTCTACAGGGGACCTATGGCTACACCTTC.

This chain connects TRBV27 to TRBJ1-2; TRBD1 might be the D (5 bases). V lost 8 bases to trimming and J lost 7 bases, with 23 bases between them. Looked up from germline, CDR1 is MNHEY and CDR2 is SMNVEV (reference sequence). This CDR3 spans 15 amino acids. The CDR3 sequence: CASRPMGVPLGGYTF. The CDR3 DNA sequence: TGTGCCAGCCGCCCAATGGGGGTGCCCTTGGGTGGCTACACCTTC.

The chain uses TRBV28 and TRBJ2-5; no firm D call. Per germline, CDR1 MDHEN and CDR2 SYDVKM. Trimming pared 5 bases from V and 8 bases from J, leaving 9 bases between. CDR3 length equals 11 residues. This chain's CDR3 is CASSLGLTQYF. In nucleotides, the CDR3 is TGTGCCAGCAGTCTAGGATTAACCCAGTACTTC.

The J gene is TRBJ2-3, the V gene TRBV9; 14 nucleotides match TRBD2. V shed 3 bases, J shed 5 bases, and the junction held 2 bases outside the gene matches. Germline V gene sequence: CDR1 SGDLS, CDR2 YYNGEE. This CDR3 has 15 amino acids. CDR3 nucleotide sequence: TGTGCCAGCAGCGGGGGACTAGCGGGAGTAGATACGCAGTATTTT. This encodes CASSGGLAGVDTQYF. Full variable domain (missing parts from reference TRBV9 and TRBJ2-3): DSGVTQTPKHLITATGQRVTLRCSPRSGDLSVYWYQQSLDQGLQFLIQYYNGEERAKGNILERFSAQQFPDLHSELNLSSLELGDSALYFCASSGGLAGVDTQYFGPGTRLTVL.